The sequence of this TCR beta chain was determined in a study of memory CD4+ T cells and cytomegalovirus serostatus. The study's findings and limits: CMV serostatus prediction reached median AUC roughly 0.95, or 0.91 with US-trained model. CD4+ memory repertoires contained about two fifths of the roughly 160 reported CMV TCRbeta sequences.

The sort gate was single viable CD3+CD4+CD8-CD45RO+ cells for memory CD4+ T cells. CMV serostatus came from serum IgG against pp150, pp28, p38, p52. Worth noting for this clone: Its antigen is undetermined.

Between the trimmed V and J ends, which lost 1 base and 0 bases, there was a span of 8 bases. CDR3 length equals 15 residues. Germline-derived CDR1 and CDR2 are SGHNT and YYREEE (reference sequence). Produced via immunoSEQ multiplex PCR; TCRdb's table is partial and in-frame only. The repertoire holds roughly 39,000 clones, with approximately 78% as singletons. Sequenced material: memory CD4+ T cells from blood. The rearrangement uses TRBV5-4 and TRBJ1-5; D gene unclear. This TCR was recovered from an adult in good health and CMV-seronegative. CDR3: CASSLTGDSNQPQHF. The CDR3 coding sequence is TGTGCCAGCAGCTTGACCGGGGATAGCAATCAGCCCCAGCATTTT.